This entry lists 14 T cell receptor beta chains sequenced from one sample in a study of T-cell reconstitution after alpha-beta-depleted transplantation in children. This sample's TCRbeta library carried unique molecular identifier barcodes. From the PCR reads, TCRdb called clonotypes with MiXCR, one entry per CDR3 protein. The sample consists of about 980,000 distinct CDR3 sequences, about 29% of them appearing once. The sample in question was PBMCs, mostly from graft donor cells, obtained 360 days after TCRalphabeta/CD19-depleted stem cell transplant. Source of these receptors: a boy under three years old who had a stem cell transplant for SCID, so the T cells may come from the graft donor.

The gene calls are TRBV27 and TRBJ1-5; no clear D gene. The CDR3 is made up of 15 amino acids. The germline V and J ends were trimmed by 5 bases and 6 bases, with 17 bases remaining between them. The germline V gene has CDR1 MNHEY and CDR2 SMNVEV (reference sequence). The CDR3 nucleotides are TGTGCCAGCAGTCCCCACCCGGGAATGAGTCAGCCCCAGCATTTT. Protein product: CASSPHPGMSQPQHF.

This sequence joins TRBV24-1 and TRBJ1-5; D gene ambiguous. The germline gives CDR1 KGHDR, CDR2 SFDVKD. V gave up 3 bases and J gave up 6 bases, with 11 bases separating them. This CDR3 comprises 14 residues. Here the CDR3 DNA reads TGTGCCACCAGTGATCGACGACTGACTCAGCCCCAGCATTTT. Translation: CATSDRRLTQPQHF.

There are a few counts of this clonotype. The chain has TRBV20-1 and TRBJ2-3; D is perhaps TRBD1 or TRBD2 (5 bases each). The V gene lost 0 bases and the J gene lost 4 bases, with 17 bases spanning the gap. Germline V lookup: CDR1 DFQATT, CDR2 SNEGSKA (reference sequence). CDR3 length equals 16 residues. The CDR3 loop reads CSARDTGQGGPDTQYF. Here the CDR3 DNA reads TGCAGTGCTAGAGATACCGGACAAGGAGGCCCAGATACGCAGTATTTT.

The gene calls are TRBV6-1 and TRBJ2-7; TRBD2 is a possible D gene (7 bases). The CDR3 sequence is 16 residues long. CDR1 MNHNS and CDR2 SASEGT come from the germline V gene. V gave up 4 bases and J gave up 3 bases, with 19 bases separating them. CDR3 coding DNA: TGTGCCAGCAGTGCTCATTTCGCGGGGGCGATCTACGAGCAGTACTTC. Translating gives CASSAHFAGAIYEQYF.

This clonotype was seen a handful of times. This chain uses TRBV4-1 with TRBJ1-5, with D tentatively TRBD1 (5 bases). There are 14 residues in the CDR3. Per the germline V gene, CDR1 is MGHRA and CDR2 is YSYEKL. V was cut by 4 bases and J by 7 bases, with 14 bases left in between. The chain's CDR3 is CASSPWAGNQPQHF. The CDR3 region has the DNA TGCGCCAGCAGCCCCTGGGCAGGGAACCAGCCCCAGCATTTT.

This sequence joins TRBV12-3 or TRBV12-4 and TRBJ2-7; TRBD2 matches at 7 bases. V was pared by 3 bases and J by 2 bases, with 4 bases of the junction left unmatched. The CDR3 is 14 residues long. Written as DNA, the CDR3 is TGTGCCAGCAGTTTTATGGGGGGGGCCTACGAGCAGTACTTC. This encodes CASSFMGGAYEQYF.

V is TRBV11-2 and J is TRBJ2-2; no definite D call. V lost 1 base and J 5 bases, leaving 8 bases between the germline ends. Germline V lookup: CDR1 SGHAT, CDR2 FQNNGV. The CDR3 consists of 14 residues. CDR3 residues: CASSLVYGTGELFF. The CDR3 DNA is TGTGCCAGCAGCTTAGTGTATGGAACCGGGGAGCTGTTTTTT.

The chain carries TRBV5-1 and TRBJ2-2; D might be TRBD1 (6 bases). CDR3 length equals 16 residues. V gave up 2 bases and J gave up 1 base, with 12 bases separating them. Germline V gene data show CDR1 as SGHRS and CDR2 as YFSETQ. CDR3 DNA sequence: TGCGCCAGCAGCTTACGGGACATCCTGAACACCGGGGAGCTGTTTTTT. Protein product: CASSLRDILNTGELFF.

This chain links TRBV11-2 with TRBJ2-3; 14 nucleotides align to TRBD2. CDR3 size: 20 residues. Germline CDR1 reads SGHAT; CDR2 reads FQNNGV. V shed 3 bases and J 0 bases; nucleotides not matched to a gene: 11. The CDR3 DNA reads as TGTGCCAGCAGCTTTTTTCCCAGGACTAGCGGGGGGCCTAGCACAGATACGCAGTATTTT. It codes for CASSFFPRTSGGPSTDTQYF.

The chain is built from TRBV20-1 and TRBJ1-4, with TRBD1 matching over 7 bases. CDR3 length: 13 amino acids. V was clipped by 5 bases and J by 5 bases; unmatched bases: 5. From germline, CDR1 is DFQATT and CDR2 SNEGSKA (reference sequence). The CDR3 DNA is TGCAGTGCTGGGGACAGCGGGAATGAAAAACTGTTTTTT. Its translation: CSAGDSGNEKLFF.

This clonotype turned up a few times. The J gene is TRBJ2-1, the V gene TRBV10-3; possible D gene TRBD2, 6 bases. V was cut by 8 bases and J by 8 bases, with 19 bases left in between. The length of the CDR3 is 14 residues. The germline CDR1 and CDR2 sequences are ENHRY and SYGVKD. CDR3: CAIGGPLTKDEQFF. DNA of the CDR3: TGTGCCATCGGAGGGCCTCTAACGAAGGATGAGCAGTTCTTC.

This chain uses TRBV12-3 or TRBV12-4 with TRBJ1-1; possible D gene TRBD1, 6 bases. V lost 6 bases and J lost 5, with 10 bases in between. This CDR3 is 12 amino acids long. The CDR3 DNA follows: TGTGCCAGCAGAGGACAGAGGACTGAAGCTTTCTTT. It translates to CASRGQRTEAFF.

J is TRBJ2-6 and V is TRBV10-3; possibly TRBD1 for D (5 bases). The V gene's germline CDR1 is ENHRY and CDR2 SYGVKD. The CDR3 is 17 amino acids. V was pared by 3 bases and J by 0 bases, with 12 bases between. CDR3 DNA: TGTGCCATCAGTGACCCGGACACCTACTCTGGGGCCAACGTCCTGACTTTC. This sequence encodes CAISDPDTYSGANVLTF.

The chain has TRBV20-1 and TRBJ1-4, with 8 positions matching TRBD1. CDR3 length: 12 amino acids. The J segment lost 17 bases and the V segment lost 1 base, leaving 9 bases of the junction unmatched. Germline loops: CDR1 DFQATT, CDR2 SNEGSKA (reference sequence). As DNA, the CDR3 is TGCAGTGCTAGAGCCCCCGGGACAGGTCGATTTTTT. It codes for CSARAPGTGRFF.